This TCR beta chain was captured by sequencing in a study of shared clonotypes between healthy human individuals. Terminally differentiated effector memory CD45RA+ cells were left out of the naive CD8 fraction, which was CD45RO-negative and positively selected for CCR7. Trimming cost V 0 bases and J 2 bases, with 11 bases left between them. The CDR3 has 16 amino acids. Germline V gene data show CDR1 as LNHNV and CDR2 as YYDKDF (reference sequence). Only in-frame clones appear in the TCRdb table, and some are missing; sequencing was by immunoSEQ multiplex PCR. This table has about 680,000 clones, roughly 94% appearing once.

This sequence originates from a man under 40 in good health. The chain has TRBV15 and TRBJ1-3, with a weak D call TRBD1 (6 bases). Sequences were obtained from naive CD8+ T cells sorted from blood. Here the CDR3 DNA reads TGTGCCACCAGCAGAGACCAGGGGCGACCTGGAAACACCATATATTTT. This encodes CATSRDQGRPGNTIYF.